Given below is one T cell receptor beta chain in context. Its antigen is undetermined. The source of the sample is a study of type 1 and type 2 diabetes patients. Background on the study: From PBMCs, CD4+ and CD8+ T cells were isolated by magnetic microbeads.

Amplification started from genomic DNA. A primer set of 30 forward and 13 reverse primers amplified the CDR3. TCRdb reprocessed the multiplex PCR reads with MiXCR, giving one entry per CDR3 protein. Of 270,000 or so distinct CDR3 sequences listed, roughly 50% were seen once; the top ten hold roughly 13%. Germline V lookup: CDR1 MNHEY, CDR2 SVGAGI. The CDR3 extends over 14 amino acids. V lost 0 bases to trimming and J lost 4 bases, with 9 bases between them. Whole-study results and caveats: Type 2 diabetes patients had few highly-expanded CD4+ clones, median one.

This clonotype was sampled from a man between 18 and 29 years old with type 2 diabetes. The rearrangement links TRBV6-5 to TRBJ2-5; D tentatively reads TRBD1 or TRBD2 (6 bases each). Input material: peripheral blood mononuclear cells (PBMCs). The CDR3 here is CASSYSGGPETQYF. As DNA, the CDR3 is TGTGCCAGCAGTTACTCTGGGGGGCCAGAGACCCAGTACTTC.